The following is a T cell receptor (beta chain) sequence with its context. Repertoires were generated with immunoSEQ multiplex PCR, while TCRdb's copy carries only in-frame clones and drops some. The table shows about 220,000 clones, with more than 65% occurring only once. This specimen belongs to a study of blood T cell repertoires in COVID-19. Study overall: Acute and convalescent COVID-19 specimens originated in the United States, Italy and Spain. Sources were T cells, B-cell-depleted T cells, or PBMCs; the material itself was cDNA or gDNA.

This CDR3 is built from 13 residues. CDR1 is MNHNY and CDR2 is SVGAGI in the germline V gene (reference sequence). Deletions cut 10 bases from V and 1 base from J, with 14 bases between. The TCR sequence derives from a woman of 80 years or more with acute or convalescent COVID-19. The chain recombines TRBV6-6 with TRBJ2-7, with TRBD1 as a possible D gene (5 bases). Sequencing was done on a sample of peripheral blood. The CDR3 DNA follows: TGTGCCATAGGGGAACCAGGGTCCTACGAGCAGTACTTC. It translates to CAIGEPGSYEQYF.